This section outlines one TCR beta chain sequence together with its context. Which antigen it targets is not known. No much larger clonotype is one base removed from it; base qualities were not supplied. Spanning cysteine to phenylalanine, the CDR3 consists of 15 amino acids. Solely the CDR3 DNA is kept, with 45 bases framed from the first base. The germline V gene yields SNHLY for CDR1 and FYNNEI for CDR2. The V and J ends are trimmed by 5 bases and 2 bases, leaving 15 bases between them. Enrolling through a virtual design, the prospective study's participants ranged in age from roughly 18 to 89 years and lived across some 23 United States geographic areas. In the prospective study, cohorts were assigned on the basis of participant-reported clinical history obtained from a screening survey and a study questionnaire. Mobile phlebotomists in the prospective study collected whole blood, serum and a nasopharyngeal or oropharyngeal swab from every participant. Prospective study participants could optionally give additional blood draws and questionnaires over a roughly two-month period. Before DNA extraction, prospective study blood samples were shipped either frozen or at room temperature.

TCRbeta CDR3 regions were amplified from genomic DNA using the immunoSEQ Assay, a bias-controlled multiplex PCR. As for the authors' bioinformatics: The number of nucleated cells in each sample was estimated from the amplification of reference gene primers within the assay. Sequence reads were collapsed and filtered to measure the absolute abundance of every unique TCRbeta CDR3 rearrangement. For each sample, productive Simpson clonality was calculated as the square root of Simpson's diversity index over productive rearrangements. Held by TCRdb, this immuneACCESS table contains in-frame sequences only and omits some clones. Under half of the omission traces to an unresolved V gene where checked; the cause of the rest is unknown. The V and J calls and clone size were taken over from that table, and D and trimming were inferred from the DNA. The sample yields some 170,000 clones; over 75% were counted once. Jointly, the top ten make up 1.2% of the sample.

This entry comes from a study of blood T cell repertoires in COVID-19 (dated by TCRdb to 2019 to 2021). Describing the broader study: Collaborator samples came from the United States, Italy and Spain and covered acute and convalescent phases of COVID-19. The material from the prospective study consisted of cDNA or gDNA derived from T cells, B-cell-depleted T cells, or PBMCs. A de-identified subject ID, COVID-19 status, age in years and sex were almost always included in the sample metadata. Where HLA class I and class II types were available, the types were taken from metadata supplied by the sample provider, not from assay-based typing. The repertoires were released in a freely available public database meant as a resource for research on the immune response to SARS-CoV-2. Subjects who had been exposed to COVID-19, were actively infected with it, or had recovered from it provided the deeply sampled blood TCRbeta repertoires that made up the dataset. The samples were drawn from the first 160 participants of the ongoing ImmuneRACE study and from 1,254 subjects provided by 6 global collaborators. The investigation overall reported the following: The quantity of clinical and demographic metadata differed by source and by participant and was supplied without curation.

This clonotype was obtained from a human donor with acute COVID-19. The donor label of this sample is uncertain. Recombination connected TRBV2 to TRBJ2-5; 6 matching bases give a weak D call of TRBD1. What was sequenced was PBMCs or T cells enriched from blood (not recorded which). The CDR3 here reads CASSKPDRAQETQYF. The nucleotide sequence reads TGTGCCAGCAGTAAACCGGACAGAGCTCAAGAGACCCAGTACTTC. The entire variable domain, with the stretches around the CDR3 drawn from the reference TRBV2 and TRBJ2-5 proteins, is EPEVTQTPSHQVTQMGQEVILRCVPISNHLYFYWYRQILGQKVEFLVSFYNNEISEKSEIFDDQFSVERPDGSNFTLKIRSTKLEDSAMYFCASSKPDRAQETQYFGPGTRLLVL.